Shown below are 5 T cell receptor beta chains from a single sample sequenced in a study of control samples from healthy donors and cancer patients. Sequenced by immunoSEQ multiplex PCR; TCRdb stores in-frame clones only, minus some. The table lists roughly 130,000 clones, 80% to 95% of them singletons. The sequenced sample consisted of blood. The receptor set was obtained from a man aged 18-30 years in good health.

CDR3 loop: CASSSRAFTDTQYF. The DNA for the CDR3 is TGCGCCAGCAGCTCTCGAGCTTTCACAGATACGCAGTATTTT. The genes are TRBV5-1 and TRBJ2-3; unclear D gene. V gave up 3 bases and J gave up 2 bases, with 10 bases separating them. Looked up from germline, CDR1 is SGHRS and CDR2 is YFSETQ. The CDR3 has 14 residues.

V and J are TRBV19 and TRBJ2-5; D is tentatively TRBD1 or TRBD2 (5 bases each). Trimming left V 5 bases short and J 1 base short, with 11 bases between. The CDR3 consists of 14 residues. Per the germline V gene, CDR1 is LNHDA and CDR2 is SQIVND (reference sequence). CDR3: CASSRRETQETQYF. Here the CDR3 DNA reads TGTGCCAGTAGTCGCAGGGAGACCCAAGAGACCCAGTACTTC.

The J gene is TRBJ2-5, the V gene TRBV18, with D unresolved. With 1 base removed from V and 2 bases from J, the gap between germline ends came to 8 bases. CDR1 KGHSH and CDR2 LQKENI come from the germline V gene. This CDR3 is built from 14 residues. DNA for the CDR3: TGTGCCAGCTCACCACAGAACGCACAAGAGACCCAGTACTTC. Protein: CASSPQNAQETQYF.

The chain carries TRBV9 and TRBJ1-5, with 7 bases identical to TRBD1. CDR1 is SGDLS and CDR2 is YYNGEE in the germline V gene. The CDR3 extends over 21 amino acids. V trimming: 2 bases; J trimming: 0 bases; junction bases outside the gene matches: 20. The CDR3, as DNA: TGTGCCAGCAGCGTGCCGTCACTTACCGGGACAGAAGAGTATAGCAATCAGCCCCAGCATTTT. Translation: CASSVPSLTGTEEYSNQPQHF. Supplemented by reference TRBV9 and TRBJ1-5, the full variable domain reads DSGVTQTPKHLITATGQRVTLRCSPRSGDLSVYWYQQSLDQGLQFLIQYYNGEERAKGNILERFSAQQFPDLHSELNLSSLELGDSALYFCASSVPSLTGTEEYSNQPQHFGDGTRLSIL.

V usage is TRBV19 and J usage is TRBJ2-1; the D gene is possibly TRBD2 (6 bases). Per the germline V gene, CDR1 is LNHDA and CDR2 is SQIVND (reference sequence). Trimming took 9 bases from V and 2 from J, leaving 14 bases between them. The CDR3 extends over 14 amino acids. This CDR3 is CASGTPNPYNEQFF. The CDR3 nucleotides are TGTGCCAGCGGGACTCCGAATCCCTACAATGAGCAGTTCTTC.